A single sample gave rise to the 17 T cell receptor beta chains below, sequenced in a study of blood T cells in healthy people across ages. It was with a sample-barcoded 5' primer and a J-beta primer mix that a second PCR of roughly 7 to 11 cycles was run. TCRdb reanalysed the 5' RACE reads using MiXCR and keeps one entry per CDR3 protein. There are around 1,000,000 distinct CDR3 sequences in the sample; approximately 26% occur only once, and 0.65% to 0.75% lies in the top ten. The data were also submitted as part of a second study, on T cells of mothers and their children.

The source material was blood. The receptor set was obtained from a girl between 2 and 10 years old in good health.

This chain links TRBV2 with TRBJ1-2; D gene ambiguous. Germline V gene data show CDR1 as SNHLY and CDR2 as FYNNEI. The CDR3 is 11 residues long. V dropped 11 bases and J dropped 8 bases, with 15 bases sitting between them. CDR3: CAREASGGYTF. Written as DNA, the CDR3 is TGTGCCCGCGAGGCTTCAGGCGGCTACACCTTC.

This clonotype was counted between two and nine times. The chain uses TRBV29-1 and TRBJ1-2, with 9 nucleotides matching TRBD1. The V and J ends lost 8 bases and 8 bases, in that order; junction bases with no gene match: 6. Looked up from germline, CDR1 is SQVTM and CDR2 is ANQGSEA. This CDR3 has 11 residues. CDR3 DNA sequence: TGCAGCACTCAGACAGGGGGAGGCTACACCTTC. The encoded protein is CSTQTGGGYTF.

This clonotype was detected only a few times. The chain is built from TRBV5-1 and TRBJ1-2; D unclear. The V end was cut by 4 bases, the J end by 4 bases, with 14 bases between. This CDR3 is 14 amino acids long. Germline-derived CDR1 and CDR2 are SGHRS and YFSETQ. CDR3 sequence reads: CASSVLTTTYGYTF. As DNA, the CDR3 is TGCGCCAGCAGCGTCCTGACAACTACCTATGGCTACACCTTC. Combining the CDR3 with reference TRBV5-1 and TRBJ1-2 gives the whole variable domain KAGVTQTPRYLIKTRGQQVTLSCSPISGHRSVSWYQQTPGQGLQFLFEYFSETQRNKGNFPGRFSGRQFSNSRSEMNVSTLELGDSALYLCASSVLTTTYGYTFGSGTRLTVV.

This clonotype has just a few counts. The chain uses TRBV24-1 and TRBJ1-4; weak D call: TRBD1 (5 bases). Trimming pared 4 bases from V and 6 bases from J, leaving 14 bases between. CDR3 size: 15 residues. CDR1 and CDR2 from the germline V gene are KGHDR and SFDVKD. The CDR3 DNA reads as TGTGCCACCAGTGACGTGACAGCCCCGGATGAAAAACTGTTTTTT. Protein: CATSDVTAPDEKLFF.

This chain joins TRBV25-1 and TRBJ1-2; TRBD1 matches at 11 bases. The CDR3 extends over 14 amino acids. The J segment lost 6 bases and the V segment lost 7 bases, leaving 7 bases of the junction unmatched. The germline CDR1 and CDR2 sequences are MGHDK and SYGVNS. The CDR3 DNA is TGTGCCAGCACTAGGACAGGGGGCTATGATGGCTACACCTTC. Protein: CASTRTGGYDGYTF.

This clonotype was seen a handful of times. This rearrangement joins TRBV20-1 to TRBJ2-5; TRBD2 matches 7 bases. The CDR3 is 14 residues long. CDR1 and CDR2 from the germline V gene are DFQATT and SNEGSKA (reference sequence). V dropped 6 bases and J dropped 4; count of bases not matched to a gene: 11. CDR3 sequence: CSALSGRPTETQYF. CDR3 coding DNA: TGCAGTGCCCTTAGCGGGCGACCCACAGAGACCCAGTACTTC.

This chain connects TRBV5-1 to TRBJ2-3; the D is unclear. V lost 0 bases to trimming and J lost 2 bases, with 13 bases between them. Germline CDR1 and CDR2: SGHRS and YFSETQ. This CDR3 is 16 amino acids long. In nucleotides, the CDR3 is TGCGCCAGCAGCTTGGCCGTAAGGGTCGACACAGATACGCAGTATTTT. This codes for CASSLAVRVDTDTQYF.

The chain is built from TRBV7-8 and TRBJ2-2; D is undetermined. The germline gives CDR1 SGHVS, CDR2 FQNEAQ. This CDR3 has 16 amino acids. With 1 base removed from V and 1 base from J, the gap between germline ends came to 10 bases. The CDR3 sequence: CASSLGYPLNTGELFF. DNA for the CDR3: TGTGCCAGCAGCTTAGGGTATCCCCTGAACACCGGGGAGCTGTTTTTT.

The chain carries TRBV5-1 and TRBJ2-4; possible D gene TRBD1, 5 bases. Per germline, CDR1 SGHRS and CDR2 YFSETQ. The length of the CDR3 is 13 residues. The germline V and J ends were trimmed by 5 bases and 9 bases, with 15 bases remaining between them. CDR3 residues: CASSTFEGAIQYF. For the CDR3, the DNA is TGCGCCAGCAGTACCTTTGAAGGGGCCATTCAGTACTTC.

The chain employs TRBV7-9 and TRBJ2-5, with TRBD1 matching 7 bases. Gene TRBJ2-7 matches the end of the DNA better, so the J call may be wrong. Per germline, CDR1 SEHNR and CDR2 FQNEAQ (reference sequence). The CDR3 length is 13 residues. In nucleotides, the CDR3 is TGTGCCAGCAGCGAAGCCAGGGGGTACGAGCAGTACTTC. Amino acid sequence: CASSEARGYEQYF.

Only a few counts were recorded for this clonotype. The chain joins TRBV20-1 to TRBJ1-1; 10 bases line up with TRBD1. The CDR3 has 16 amino acids. The germline V gene has CDR1 DFQATT and CDR2 SNEGSKA (reference sequence). The junction had 12 bases not matched to a gene; V was cut back by 5 bases and J by 3 bases. The CDR3 bases are TGCAGTGCTTCAACCGGGACAGGGGTATTGTACACTGAAGCTTTCTTT. Its protein product is CSASTGTGVLYTEAFF.

This chain joins TRBV2 and TRBJ2-7; D gene ambiguous. Germline V lookup: CDR1 SNHLY, CDR2 FYNNEI. The CDR3 is made up of 15 amino acids. V was clipped by 5 bases and J by 2 bases, with 16 bases between them. The CDR3: CASSHEGKAAYEQYF. The CDR3 bases are TGTGCCAGCAGTCATGAAGGGAAGGCGGCCTACGAGCAGTACTTC.

V is TRBV24-1 and J is TRBJ2-1, with D unclear. Per germline, CDR1 KGHDR and CDR2 SFDVKD. The CDR3 spans 13 residues. The V and J ends lost 4 bases and 8 bases respectively, with 11 bases between them. This CDR3 is CATSDPDVHEQFF. The CDR3 DNA sequence: TGTGCCACCAGTGACCCGGACGTTCATGAGCAGTTCTTC.

This chain links TRBV7-2 with TRBJ2-6; maybe TRBD1 (6 bases). The CDR3 runs 17 residues. Trimming removed 6 bases at V and 3 bases at J, with 18 bases between. Germline CDR1 SGHTA, CDR2 FQGNSA. The CDR3, as DNA: TGTGCCAGCAGACTTACCAGGGGCGCGAGTGGGGCCAACGTCCTGACTTTC. Translated, it gives CASRLTRGASGANVLTF. Filled out from reference TRBV7-2 and TRBJ2-6, the complete variable domain reads GAGVSQSPSNKVTEKGKDVELRCDPISGHTALYWYRQSLGQGLEFLIYFQGNSAPDKSGLPSDRFSAERTGGSVSTLTIQRTQQEDSAVYLCASRLTRGASGANVLTFGAGSRLTVL.

This clonotype was counted only a few times. At one end, the junction sequence differs from germline, possibly due to a read error. The V call is TRBV7-2, the J call TRBJ2-5, with a tentative D call TRBD1 (6 bases). Germline V lookup: CDR1 SGHTA, CDR2 FQGNSA. The CDR3 is 14 amino acids. CDR3 sequence: CASSLSGGSQQRHF. CDR3 DNA sequence: TGTGCCAGCAGCTTAAGTGGGGGCTCTCAACAACGCCACTTC.

The V and J genes are TRBV5-4 and TRBJ1-1; 10 bases align to TRBD1. The CDR3 is 18 amino acids. Germline V gene lookup returns CDR1 SGHNT and CDR2 YYREEE (reference sequence). Germline trimming cut 6 bases from V and 1 base from J; bases unmatched to any gene: 15. CDR3 DNA: TGTGCCAGCACCGTACGACAGGGGGCAAGAGGAGGGAACACTGAAGCTTTCTTT. Its translation is CASTVRQGARGGNTEAFF.

Only a few counts were recorded for this clonotype. J is TRBJ1-5 and V is TRBV4-3, with D hard to call. The length of the CDR3 is 15 residues. Germline CDR1 reads LGHNA; CDR2 reads YSLEER. V was cut by 0 bases and J by 1 base, with 7 bases left in between. CDR3 coding DNA: TGCGCCAGCAGCCAAGATCGGGCAAGCAATCAGCCCCAGCATTTT. Its translation is CASSQDRASNQPQHF.